The 21 T cell receptor beta chains in this list originate from one sample, sequenced in a study of control samples from healthy donors and cancer patients. Sequencing used immunoSEQ multiplex PCR; TCRdb keeps in-frame clones, though not all of them. The data hold 120,000 or so clones, with roughly 90% observed a single time. The material sequenced was blood. Receptor source: a man aged 45-65 years in good health.

The chain employs TRBV7-8 and TRBJ1-5; D not certain. The germline V gene encodes CDR1 SGHVS and CDR2 FQNEAQ. CDR3 size: 17 residues. Trimming took off 1 base at V and 0 bases at J, with 13 bases between the two ends. CDR3 nucleotides: TGTGCCAGCAGCTTAGAGGGCGGCAGTCATAGCAATCAGCCCCAGCATTTT. Translation: CASSLEGGSHSNQPQHF. Looking up the rest from reference TRBV7-8 and TRBJ1-5 gives the full variable domain: GAGVSQSPRYKVAKRGQDVALRCDPISGHVSLFWYQQALGQGPEFLTYFQNEAQLDKSGLPSDRFFAERPEGSVSTLKIQRTQQEDSAVYLCASSLEGGSHSNQPQHFGDGTRLSIL.

The chain employs TRBV4-1 and TRBJ2-3, with D possibly being TRBD1 (6 bases). The V gene's germline CDR1 is MGHRA and CDR2 YSYEKL. The CDR3 has 14 residues. The V and J ends lost 4 bases and 0 bases respectively, with 8 bases between them. CDR3 region: CASSRDISTDTQYF. The CDR3 bases are TGCGCCAGCAGCCGGGACATTAGCACAGATACGCAGTATTTT.

The CDR3 here is CASSLRFREHDYGYTF. The CDR3 nucleotides read TGTGCCAGCAGCTTACGATTCAGGGAACACGACTATGGCTACACCTTC. The J gene is TRBJ1-2, the V gene TRBV5-8, with D tentatively TRBD1 (5 bases). The length of the CDR3 is 16 residues. V was clipped by 2 bases and J by 3 bases, with 17 bases between them. Germline V gene sequence: CDR1 SGHTS, CDR2 YDEGEE.

V usage is TRBV2 and J usage is TRBJ2-7; maybe TRBD1 (6 bases). Trimming shortened V by 4 bases and J by 2 bases, and 6 bases separated the two germline ends. Germline V gene lookup returns CDR1 SNHLY and CDR2 FYNNEI. The CDR3 consists of 12 residues. The CDR3 loop is CASSGTAYEQYF. The CDR3 DNA sequence: TGTGCCAGCAGTGGGACAGCCTACGAGCAGTACTTC.

V gene TRBV18 combines with J gene TRBJ1-3, with D possibly being TRBD1 (5 bases). Trimming left V 0 bases short and J 1 base short, with 7 bases between. The CDR3 is 15 residues long. Germline V gene sequence: CDR1 KGHSH, CDR2 LQKENI. The CDR3 protein is CASSPPPGSGNTIYF. Written as DNA, the CDR3 is TGTGCCAGCTCACCACCGCCAGGGTCTGGAAACACCATATATTTT. Full variable domain (remainder filled in from reference TRBV18 and TRBJ1-3): NAGVMQNPRHLVRRRGQEARLRCSPMKGHSHVYWYRQLPEEGLKFMVYLQKENIIDESGMPKERFSAEFPKEGPSILRIQQVVRGDSAAYFCASSPPPGSGNTIYFGEGSWLTVV.

As DNA, the CDR3 is TGTGCCAGCACGGGGCCGGGGTTAACTCCCTATGGCTACACCTTC. Its protein product is CASTGPGLTPYGYTF. The chain couples TRBV25-1 to TRBJ1-2; D perhaps matches TRBD1 (5 bases). Germline CDR1 and CDR2: MGHDK and SYGVNS. The CDR3 sequence is 15 residues long. Trimming cost V 7 bases and J 4 bases, with 19 bases left between them.

The V gene is TRBV10-3, the J gene TRBJ2-3; no reliable D call. The V and J ends lost 10 bases and 6 bases respectively, with 17 bases between them. This CDR3 has 13 residues. The germline gives CDR1 ENHRY, CDR2 SYGVKD. The CDR3 DNA reads as TGTGCCACCACTCCAGGTCCAGACGATACGCAGTATTTT. Protein product: CATTPGPDDTQYF.

This rearrangement joins TRBV19 to TRBJ2-2; D uncertain. This CDR3 region has 13 residues. Germline CDR1 reads LNHDA; CDR2 reads SQIVND (reference sequence). The V end was cut by 7 bases, the J end by 6 bases, with 12 bases between. The CDR3: CASTPVSSGELFF. The CDR3 DNA sequence: TGTGCCAGTACCCCAGTTAGCTCCGGGGAGCTGTTTTTT.

The chain recombines TRBV21-1 with TRBJ1-2. TRBV21-1 is designated a pseudogene. The CDR3 is made up of 18 amino acids. CDR3 bases: TGTGCCAGCAGCAAAGCACCGGGACTCAGCGCGAAGATCTATGGCTACACCTTC. Amino acids: CASSKAPGLSAKIYGYTF.

The gene calls are TRBV14 and TRBJ1-1, with a possible D match to TRBD1 (5 bases). The V end was cut by 1 base, the J end by 0 bases, with 9 bases between. CDR3 size: 15 residues. Germline V gives CDR1 SGHDN, CDR2 FVKESK. The CDR3: CASSQGDGMNTEAFF. The CDR3 nucleotides read TGTGCCAGCAGCCAAGGGGACGGGATGAACACTGAAGCTTTCTTT.

The chain links TRBV11-2 to TRBJ1-1; TRBD1 matches at 7 bases. The V gene end was trimmed by 6 bases and the J gene end by 0 bases; junction bases not matched to a gene: 10. Germline assignment: CDR1 SGHAT and CDR2 FQNNGV. The CDR3 is made up of 16 amino acids. This CDR3 is CASRRTGATMNTEAFF. In DNA form, the CDR3 reads TGTGCCAGCAGACGAACAGGGGCTACCATGAACACTGAAGCTTTCTTT. The full variable domain, in which reference TRBV11-2 and TRBJ1-1 provide the parts outside the CDR3, is EAGVAQSPRYKIIEKRQSVAFWCNPISGHATLYWYQQILGQGPKLLIQFQNNGVVDDSQLPKDRFSAERLKGVDSTLKIQPAKLEDSAVYLCASRRTGATMNTEAFFGQGTRLTVV.

The chain is built from TRBV9 and TRBJ2-7, with a tentative D call TRBD1 (6 bases). The ends were cut back, 0 bases at V and 6 bases at J, with 16 bases in the middle. Germline assignment: CDR1 SGDLS and CDR2 YYNGEE. The CDR3 is made up of 15 amino acids. The DNA of the CDR3 is TGTGCCAGCAGCGTAGACGGACAGTGGGGGCCCGAGCAGTACTTC. Protein product: CASSVDGQWGPEQYF.

This rearrangement joins TRBV5-4 to TRBJ2-7; 8 nucleotides agree with TRBD2. This CDR3 region has 15 residues. Germline V CDR1 and CDR2: SGHNT, YYREEE (reference sequence). V gave up 0 bases and J gave up 2 bases; unmatched junction bases: 4. CDR3 nucleotides: TGTGCCAGCAGCTTGGACGGGGGGGGGCCCTACGAGCAGTACTTC. It specifies CASSLDGGGPYEQYF.

The chain employs TRBV19 and TRBJ1-5; maybe TRBD1 (5 bases). Germline V CDR1 and CDR2: LNHDA, SQIVND (reference sequence). CDR3 length equals 14 residues. Trimming stripped 8 bases from V and 0 bases from J, with 11 bases between. The CDR3 region has the DNA TGTGCCAGTGGAACAGGTTATAGCAATCAGCCCCAGCATTTT. Its protein product is CASGTGYSNQPQHF. The full variable domain, rest sourced from reference TRBV19 and TRBJ1-5, is DGGITQSPKYLFRKEGQNVTLSCEQNLNHDAMYWYRQDPGQGLRLIYYSQIVNDFQKGDIAEGYSVSREKKESFPLTVTSAQKNPTAFYLCASGTGYSNQPQHFGDGTRLSIL.

V and J are TRBV2 and TRBJ1-1; tentative D call: TRBD1 (5 bases). Germline V gives CDR1 SNHLY, CDR2 FYNNEI. Trimming cost V 4 bases and J 1 base, with 7 bases left between them. This CDR3 contains 13 residues. In DNA, the CDR3 is TGTGCCAGCAGTGGACAGCCGAACACTGAAGCTTTCTTT. This encodes CASSGQPNTEAFF.

This chain links TRBV6-6 with TRBJ1-5; D unresolved. The V gene lost 2 bases and the J gene lost 4 bases, with 6 bases spanning the gap. This CDR3 is 13 amino acids long. The germline V gene has CDR1 MNHNY and CDR2 SVGAGI (reference sequence). This CDR3 is CASSYTGNQPQHF. The CDR3 DNA sequence: TGTGCCAGCAGTTACACGGGGAATCAGCCCCAGCATTTT.

This sequence joins TRBV6-2 or TRBV6-3 and TRBJ1-1; D may be TRBD1 (5 bases). The V and J ends lost 6 bases and 1 base respectively, with 12 bases between them. This CDR3 contains 14 residues. Per the germline V gene, CDR1 is MNHEY and CDR2 is SVGEGT. This chain's CDR3 is CASSFARENTEAFF. As DNA, the CDR3 is TGTGCCAGCAGCTTTGCCAGGGAGAACACTGAAGCTTTCTTT.

V is TRBV27 and J is TRBJ1-6, with D possibly TRBD1 on 6 matching bases. V was pared by 2 bases and J by 7 bases, with 12 bases between. From germline, CDR1 is MNHEY and CDR2 SMNVEV (reference sequence). There are 15 residues in the CDR3. CDR3 sequence reads: CASSLAGTPNSPLHF. CDR3 bases: TGTGCCAGCAGTTTAGCAGGGACACCCAATTCACCCCTCCACTTT.

The V call is TRBV7-2, the J call TRBJ2-1; 12 nucleotides align to TRBD2. The CDR3 spans 15 residues. The junction had 0 bases not matched to a gene; V was cut back by 2 bases and J by 4 bases. The germline V gene encodes CDR1 SGHTA and CDR2 FQGNSA. The CDR3 DNA reads TGTGCCAGCAGCTTAACTAGCGGGGGGTACAATGAGCAGTTCTTC. Protein product: CASSLTSGGYNEQFF. The entire variable domain, with the rest obtained from reference TRBV7-2 and TRBJ2-1, is as follows: GAGVSQSPSNKVTEKGKDVELRCDPISGHTALYWYRQSLGQGLEFLIYFQGNSAPDKSGLPSDRFSAERTGGSVSTLTIQRTQQEDSAVYLCASSLTSGGYNEQFFGPGTRLTVL.

This rearrangement joins TRBV29-1 to TRBJ2-4; D tentatively reads TRBD1 or TRBD2 (5 bases each). V dropped 1 base and J dropped 4 bases, with 8 bases sitting between them. CDR1 is SQVTM and CDR2 is ANQGSEA in the germline V gene. The length of the CDR3 is 13 residues. The CDR3 reads CSVEGGEKNIQYF. CDR3 nucleotides: TGCAGCGTTGAAGGAGGGGAGAAAAACATTCAGTACTTC. Full variable domain (missing parts from reference TRBV29-1 and TRBJ2-4): SAVISQKPSRDICQRGTSLTIQCQVDSQVTMMFWYRQQPGQSLTLIATANQGSEATYESGFVIDKFPISRPNLTFSTLTVSNMSPEDSSIYLCSVEGGEKNIQYFGAGTRLSVL.

The rearrangement uses TRBV2 and TRBJ2-2; TRBD1 matches 8 bases. Germline loops: CDR1 SNHLY, CDR2 FYNNEI. The CDR3 covers 15 residues. The J segment lost 4 bases and the V segment lost 4 bases, leaving 5 bases of the junction unmatched. In nucleotides, the CDR3 is TGTGCCAGCAGTGTTTGGACAGGGTTCACCGGGGAGCTGTTTTTT. Protein sequence: CASSVWTGFTGELFF.